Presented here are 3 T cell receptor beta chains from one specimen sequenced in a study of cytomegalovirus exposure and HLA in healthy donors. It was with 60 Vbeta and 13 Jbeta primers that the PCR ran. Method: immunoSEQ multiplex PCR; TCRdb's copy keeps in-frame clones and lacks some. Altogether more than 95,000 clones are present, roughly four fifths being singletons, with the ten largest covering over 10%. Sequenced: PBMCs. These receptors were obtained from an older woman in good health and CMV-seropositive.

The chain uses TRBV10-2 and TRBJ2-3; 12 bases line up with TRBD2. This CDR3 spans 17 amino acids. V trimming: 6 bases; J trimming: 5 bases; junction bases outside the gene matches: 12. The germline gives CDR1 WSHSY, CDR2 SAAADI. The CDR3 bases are TGCGCCAGCAGCGACAACCTACTAGCGGGAGGTCGAGATACGCAGTATTTT. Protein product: CASSDNLLAGGRDTQYF.

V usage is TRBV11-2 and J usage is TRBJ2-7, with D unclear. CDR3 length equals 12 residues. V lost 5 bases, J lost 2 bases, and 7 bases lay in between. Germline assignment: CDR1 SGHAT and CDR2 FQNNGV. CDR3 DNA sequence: TGTGCCAGCAGCCAGGTGGCCTACGAGCAGTACTTC. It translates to CASSQVAYEQYF.

The CDR3: CASSLQGNHYEQYF. CDR3 coding DNA: TGTGCCAGCAGCTTACAGGGAAATCACTACGAGCAGTACTTC. The rearrangement joins TRBV7-9 to TRBJ2-7; tentative D call: TRBD1 (5 bases). The V end lost 2 bases, the J end lost 3 bases, and 11 bases lay between the germline ends. Germline V lookup: CDR1 SEHNR, CDR2 FQNEAQ (reference sequence). CDR3 size: 14 residues.